This TCR beta chain was identified during a study of CD8 T cells in Susac syndrome. This clonotype was seen more than once but under ten times. The T cells that were sequenced for TCR beta were CD8+ and CD4+ cells from blood. TEMRA cells were FACS-enriched, while CD8+ and CD4+ T cells were negatively isolated. This CDR3 spans 15 amino acids. V shed 1 base, J shed 6 bases, and the junction held 9 bases outside the gene matches. Looked up from germline, CDR1 is GTSNPN and CDR2 is SVGIG (reference sequence). Random hexamers were used to reverse transcribe the RNA input (0.5 to 1 ug). MiXCR was run by TCRdb on the immunoSEQ multiplex PCR reads, yielding one entry per CDR3 protein. The table records around 270,000 distinct CDR3 sequences, 65% to 90% of them present only once.

V gene TRBV30 combines with J gene TRBJ2-7, with TRBD1 identical over 10 bases. The source is a human donor with multiple sclerosis. Sequencing used CD8+ T cells from PBMCs. In nucleotides, the CDR3 is TGTGCCTGGAGTGCGTGGACAGGGGGATTCTCCGAGCAGTACTTC. It translates to CAWSAWTGGFSEQYF.